This TCR beta chain was profiled in a study of blood T cell repertoires in COVID-19. Whole-study context: Sample material is recorded as cDNA or gDNA derived from T cells, B-cell-depleted T cells, or PBMCs.

This CDR3 spans 13 amino acids. V was trimmed by 7 bases and J by 6 bases, leaving 16 bases between them. CDR1 is SNHLY, CDR2 FYNNEI, per germline. Clones were read by immunoSEQ multiplex PCR, and TCRdb kept only the in-frame ones, dropping some. The table shows 200,000 or so clones, with 89% occurring only once. V gene TRBV2 combines with J gene TRBJ2-7; D unclear. Input material: peripheral blood. The sequence came from a man aged 60 to 69 who had recovered from COVID-19. CDR3 loop: CASTLTRLAEQYF. CDR3 bases: TGTGCCAGCACCCTAACGAGACTCGCCGAGCAGTACTTC.